This TCR beta chain was retrieved from a study of blood T cells in healthy people across ages (dated by TCRdb to between 2014 and 2017). With respect to the entire study: Template switching captured roughly one uniquely barcoded TCR beta cDNA molecule per two T cells in model experiments. Using deep sequencing normalized with unique cDNA molecular identifiers, the study measured how TCR beta repertoire diversity changes with age. The donors were divided into four age groups: young (average around 17 years), middle-aged (about 40), aged (approximately 62) and long-lived (about 79). Two additional independent replicas of 1 million unique cDNA reads from the same blood draw were analyzed for two donors (one aged 18 to 30 and one aged 80 or older).

CDR1 and CDR2, looked up from the germline V gene (reference sequence), are LGHDT and YNNKEL. The germline ends are 10 bases apart after V is trimmed by 4 bases and J by 5 bases. The CDR3 numbers 13 residues from cysteine through phenylalanine. This entry keeps only the CDR3 DNA: 39 bases, framed from base 1. This clonotype was observed a few times. The clone's antigen remains unknown. Base quality data are lacking; no much larger clone is found one base away. Systemically healthy Caucasian individuals from Russia, 39 in total and aged about 6 to 90 years, were included as donors. About 9.8 milliliters of peripheral blood were drawn from each donor into EDTA-treated Vacutainer tubes. Ficoll-Paque density-gradient centrifugation was used to isolate PBMCs, with at least 6 million obtained per sample. Trizol reagent was used to extract total RNA from the PBMCs, yielding at least 5 micrograms per sample. For every donor, an aliquot of PBMCs went through flow cytometry to measure the percentages of naive CD45RAhigh/CD27high T cells.

The library came from 5' RACE. The run used an Illumina HiSeq 2500. A second PCR of 7 to 11 cycles was performed with a sample-barcoded 5' primer and a J-beta primer mix. A unique molecular identifier was introduced onto each TCR beta cDNA molecule by a template-switch 5' adaptor carrying 12 random nucleotides. Each sample yielded at least 2.5 million CDR3-containing paired-end reads. First-strand cDNA was synthesized from all RNA with the Mint cDNA synthesis kit, primed by a TRBC-specific oligonucleotide. After uracil-DNA glycosylase treatment, a first 18-cycle PCR used universal primers M1SS and BC2_uni_R on all cDNA. Turning to the authors' computational methods: Normalization of each sample was performed by random selection of 1 million high-quality reads, each carrying a distinct molecular identifier. Reads with shared molecular identifiers were discarded instead of being binned into consensus sequences. MiTCR, set to a Q25 quality threshold and the strictest error-elimination algorithm, was used for CDR3 identification, clonotype clustering and error correction. Lower-bound total TCR beta diversity was estimated with a nonparametric unseen species model using Euler transformation. Using fastp at Q25 and MiXCR, TCRdb reprocessed the public reads and kept productive beta chains. Entries that share a CDR3 protein sequence are merged under the most common genes and DNA. The V and J calls were determined by TCRdb, not by the authors. The sample table lists fewer than 1,200,000 distinct CDR3 sequences, under 30% of them with a count of one. Approximately 0.75% of the sample is held by the ten biggest clonotypes.

Results and caveats for the whole study, not just this receptor: There was a strong correlation between observed TCR beta diversity and the percentage of naive T cells measured by flow cytometry. Estimates of total diversity based on one million sequenced T cells were regarded as lower bounds and as underestimates. As age increased, observed TCR beta diversity per million T cells dropped in a roughly linear way, and a significant reduction was already evident by age approximately 40. Compared with the aged group, the long-lived group had more naive CD4+ T cells, fewer expanded clones and increased TCR diversity, suggesting age selection. Bulk unsorted PBMC profiling prevented conclusive comparison of naive and antigen-experienced compartments. Donor CMV infection status was unknown, potentially confounding age-related changes in expanded clonotypes.

These data were likewise used in another study, on T cells of mothers and their children. According to the second study: Donors were nine systemically healthy Caucasian individuals: three mothers and their six children. cDNA synthesis used all of the extracted RNA, with approximately 1.4 ug of RNA in each 15 ul reaction. Sample barcodes and 2-4 random nucleotides were added via the M1S primer in the second PCR. Over 8.5 million TCR beta CDR3 reads came from each mother, compared with some 3 million reads from each child. Thymic selection similarly shapes TCR recombination output in related and unrelated pairs, with minor effect from inherited differences. Normalized repertoire overlap was always slightly but never significantly higher in related than unrelated mother-child pairs. With a sensitivity of approximately 100 clones per million clonotypes, no persistent microchimeric T cell clones were detected. In the study, deep NGS was used to compare the TCR beta repertoires of mothers and children, and features distinguishing related mother-child pairs from unrelated individuals were sought. On average, the children were approximately 11 +/- 4 years old, while the mothers were about 37 +/- 4 years old. After adapter ligation was performed with NEBNext reagents, the libraries were sequenced on an Illumina HiSeq 2000 with 100+100 nt paired-end reads. Mother and child libraries were prepared a month apart and sequenced in separate runs to prevent cross-contamination. Each donor had between 500,000 and 2,000,000 distinct TCR beta clonotypes identified. Naive TCR beta clonotypes were estimated from low-frequency clonotypes matched to each donor's FACS-determined naive share, without sorting.

The rearranged segments are TRBV3-1 and TRBJ2-3; the D gene assignment is ambiguous. Material: blood. The receptor's source is a girl aged 2-10 years in good health. The sequenced DNA is TGTGCCAGCAGCCCATGGGAAAAAGATACGCAGTATTTT. Its translation reads: CASSPWEKDTQYF.